This TCR beta chain was captured by sequencing in a study of neurological immune-mediated disorders. At the level of the study: The 35 or so multiple sclerosis patients comprised about 30 relapsing-remitting and 3 secondary progressive cases. Study outcomes and limitations: One related-CDR3 cluster, identified by phylogenetic grouping, held the repertoires of 18 of 34 multiple sclerosis patients and was a possible signature.

This clonotype was observed at least ten times. What it recognizes is unknown. V was trimmed by 5 bases and J by 9 bases, leaving 32 bases between them. CDR3 size: 19 residues. Per the germline V gene, CDR1 is SEHNR and CDR2 is FQNEAQ (reference sequence). A single run covered 15-18 subjects with over 170 million TCR-beta sequences. TCRdb reprocessed the 5' RACE reads via MiXCR and lists one record per CDR3 protein. Counted here are tens of thousands of distinct CDR3 sequences, 2.5% to 3% occurring once; the ten biggest clones make up 0.9% to 1.4%. The gene calls are TRBV7-9 and TRBJ2-1, with D maybe TRBD1 (7 bases). This clonotype originated in a woman in her 30s with multiple sclerosis. The sequenced sample was PBMCs. The CDR3 sequence is CASSPGALRDSITESEQFF. The CDR3 coding sequence is TGTGCCAGCAGCCCTGGGGCTCTGCGGGACAGCATAACCGAGAGTGAGCAGTTCTTC.